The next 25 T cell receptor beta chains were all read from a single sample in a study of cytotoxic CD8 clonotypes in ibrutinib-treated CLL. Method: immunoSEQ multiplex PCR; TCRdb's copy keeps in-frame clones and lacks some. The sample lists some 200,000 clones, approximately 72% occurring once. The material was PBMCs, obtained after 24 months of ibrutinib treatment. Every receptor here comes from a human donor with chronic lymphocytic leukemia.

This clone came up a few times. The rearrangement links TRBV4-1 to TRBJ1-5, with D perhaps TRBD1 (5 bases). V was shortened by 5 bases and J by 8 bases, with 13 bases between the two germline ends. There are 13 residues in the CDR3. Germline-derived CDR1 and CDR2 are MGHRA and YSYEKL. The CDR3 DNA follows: TGCGCCAGCAGCTGGACACGACGGGAGCCCCAGCATTTT. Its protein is CASSWTRREPQHF.

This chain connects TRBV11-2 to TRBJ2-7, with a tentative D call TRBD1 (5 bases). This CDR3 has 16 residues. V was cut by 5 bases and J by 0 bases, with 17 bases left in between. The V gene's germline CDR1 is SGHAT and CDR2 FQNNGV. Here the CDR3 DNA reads TGTGCCAGCAGCCCGCGCACAGGCGAAAGCTCCTACGAGCAGTACTTC. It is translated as CASSPRTGESSYEQYF.

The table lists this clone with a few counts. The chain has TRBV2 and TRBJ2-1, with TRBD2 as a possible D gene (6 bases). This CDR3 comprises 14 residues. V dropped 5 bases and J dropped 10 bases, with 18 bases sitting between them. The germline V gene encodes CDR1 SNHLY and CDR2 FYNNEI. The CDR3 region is CASSREAPAGEQFF. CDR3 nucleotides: TGTGCCAGCAGTCGCGAGGCTCCGGCGGGGGAGCAGTTCTTC. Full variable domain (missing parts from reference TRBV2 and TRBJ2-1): EPEVTQTPSHQVTQMGQEVILRCVPISNHLYFYWYRQILGQKVEFLVSFYNNEISEKSEIFDDQFSVERPDGSNFTLKIRSTKLEDSAMYFCASSREAPAGEQFFGPGTRLTVL.

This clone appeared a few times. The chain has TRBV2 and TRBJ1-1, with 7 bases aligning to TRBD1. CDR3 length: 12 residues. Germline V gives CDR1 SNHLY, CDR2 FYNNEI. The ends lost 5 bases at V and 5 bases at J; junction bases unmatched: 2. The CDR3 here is CASSTGVTEAFF. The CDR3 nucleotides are TGTGCCAGCAGTACAGGGGTTACTGAAGCTTTCTTT.

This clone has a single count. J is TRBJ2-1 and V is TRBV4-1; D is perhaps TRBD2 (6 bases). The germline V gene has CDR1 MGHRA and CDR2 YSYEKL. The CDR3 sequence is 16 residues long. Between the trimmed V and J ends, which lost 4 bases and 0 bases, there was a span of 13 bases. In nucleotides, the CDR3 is TGCGCCAGCAGCCTCTCGCTCGGGAGCTCCTACAATGAGCAGTTCTTC. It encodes CASSLSLGSSYNEQFF.

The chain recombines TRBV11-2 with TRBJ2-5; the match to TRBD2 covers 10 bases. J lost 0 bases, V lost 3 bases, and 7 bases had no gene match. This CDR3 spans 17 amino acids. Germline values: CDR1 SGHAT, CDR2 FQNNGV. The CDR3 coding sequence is TGTGCCAGCAGCTTTGAGCGGGAGGGCCCGTACCAAGAGACCCAGTACTTC. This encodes CASSFEREGPYQETQYF.

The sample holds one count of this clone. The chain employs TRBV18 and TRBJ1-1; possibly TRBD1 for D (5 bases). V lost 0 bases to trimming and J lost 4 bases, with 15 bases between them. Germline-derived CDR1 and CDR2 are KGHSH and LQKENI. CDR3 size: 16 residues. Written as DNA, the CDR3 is TGTGCCAGCTCACCACCTCGAACAGGTCGCGGCACTGAAGCTTTCTTT. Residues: CASSPPRTGRGTEAFF.

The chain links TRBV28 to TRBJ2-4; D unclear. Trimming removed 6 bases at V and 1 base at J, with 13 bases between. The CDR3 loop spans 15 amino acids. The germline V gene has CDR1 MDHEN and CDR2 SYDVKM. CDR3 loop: CASREWNKAKNIQYF. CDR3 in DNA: TGTGCCAGCAGGGAATGGAACAAGGCCAAAAACATTCAGTACTTC.

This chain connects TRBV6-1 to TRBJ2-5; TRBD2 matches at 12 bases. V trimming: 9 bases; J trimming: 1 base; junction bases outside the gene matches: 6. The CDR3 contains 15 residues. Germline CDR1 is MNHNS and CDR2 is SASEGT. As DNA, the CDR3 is TGTGCCAGTAGAGGGACTAGCGGGTTCCAAGAGACCCAGTACTTC. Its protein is CASRGTSGFQETQYF.

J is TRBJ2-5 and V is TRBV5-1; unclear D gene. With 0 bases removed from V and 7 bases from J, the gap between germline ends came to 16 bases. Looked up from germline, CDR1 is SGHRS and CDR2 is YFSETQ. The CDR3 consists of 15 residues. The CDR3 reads CASSLASLILGTQYF. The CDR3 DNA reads TGCGCCAGCAGCTTGGCCAGTCTCATTCTGGGGACCCAGTACTTC.

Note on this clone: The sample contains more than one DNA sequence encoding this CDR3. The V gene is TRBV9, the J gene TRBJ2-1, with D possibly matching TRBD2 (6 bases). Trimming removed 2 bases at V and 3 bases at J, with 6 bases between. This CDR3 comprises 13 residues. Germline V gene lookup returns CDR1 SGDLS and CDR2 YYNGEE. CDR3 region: CASSVGSYNEQFF. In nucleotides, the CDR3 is TGTGCCAGCAGCGTCGGGAGCTACAATGAGCAGTTCTTC.

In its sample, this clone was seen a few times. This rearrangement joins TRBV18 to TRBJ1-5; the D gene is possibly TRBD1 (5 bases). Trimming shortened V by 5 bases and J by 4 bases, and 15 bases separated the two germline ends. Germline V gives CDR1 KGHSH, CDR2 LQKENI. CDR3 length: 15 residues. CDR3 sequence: CASSYGTALNQPQHF. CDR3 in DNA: TGTGCCAGCTCATACGGGACCGCATTAAATCAGCCCCAGCATTTT.

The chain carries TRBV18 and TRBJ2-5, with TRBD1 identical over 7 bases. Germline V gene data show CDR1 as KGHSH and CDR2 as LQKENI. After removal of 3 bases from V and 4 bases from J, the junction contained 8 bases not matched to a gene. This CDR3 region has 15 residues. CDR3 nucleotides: TGTGCCAGCTCACCCGGGACAGTTCTAACAGAGACCCAGTACTTC. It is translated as CASSPGTVLTETQYF.

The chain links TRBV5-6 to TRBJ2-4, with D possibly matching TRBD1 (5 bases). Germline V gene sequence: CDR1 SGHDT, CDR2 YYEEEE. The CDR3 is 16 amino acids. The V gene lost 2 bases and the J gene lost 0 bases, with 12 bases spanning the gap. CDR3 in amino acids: CASSFRQRLAKNIQYF. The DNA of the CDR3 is TGTGCCAGCAGCTTTCGACAGAGACTAGCCAAAAACATTCAGTACTTC.

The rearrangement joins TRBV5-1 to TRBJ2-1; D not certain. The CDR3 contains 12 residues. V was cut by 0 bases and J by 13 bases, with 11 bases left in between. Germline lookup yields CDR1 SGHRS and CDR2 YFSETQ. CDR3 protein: CASSLASSSQFF. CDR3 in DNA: TGCGCCAGCAGCTTGGCCTCGTCTTCCCAGTTCTTC.

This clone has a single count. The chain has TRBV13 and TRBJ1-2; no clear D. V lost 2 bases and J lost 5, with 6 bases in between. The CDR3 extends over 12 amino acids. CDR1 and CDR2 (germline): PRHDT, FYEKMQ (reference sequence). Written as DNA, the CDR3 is TGTGCCAGCAGCTTAACACATTATGGCTACACCTTC. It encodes CASSLTHYGYTF.

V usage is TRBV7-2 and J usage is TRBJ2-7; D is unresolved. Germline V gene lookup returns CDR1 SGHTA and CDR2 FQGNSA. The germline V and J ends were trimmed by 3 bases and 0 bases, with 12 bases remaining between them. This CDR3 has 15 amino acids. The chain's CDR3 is CASSFYSGSSYEQYF. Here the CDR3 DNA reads TGTGCCAGCAGCTTCTACTCTGGAAGCTCCTACGAGCAGTACTTC.

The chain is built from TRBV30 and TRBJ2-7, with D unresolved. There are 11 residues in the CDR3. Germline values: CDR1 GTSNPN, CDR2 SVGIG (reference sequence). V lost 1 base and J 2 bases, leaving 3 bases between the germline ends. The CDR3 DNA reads TGTGCCTGGAGTGGGCCCTACGAGCAGTACTTC. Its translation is CAWSGPYEQYF.

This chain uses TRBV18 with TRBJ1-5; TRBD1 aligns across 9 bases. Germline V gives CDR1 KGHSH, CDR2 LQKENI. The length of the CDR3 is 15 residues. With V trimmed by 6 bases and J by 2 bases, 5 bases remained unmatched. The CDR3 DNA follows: TGTGCCAGCTCTCCGGGACAGGGTGGCAATCAGCCCCAGCATTTT. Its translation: CASSPGQGGNQPQHF. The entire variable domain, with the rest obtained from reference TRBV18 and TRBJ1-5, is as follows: NAGVMQNPRHLVRRRGQEARLRCSPMKGHSHVYWYRQLPEEGLKFMVYLQKENIIDESGMPKERFSAEFPKEGPSILRIQQVVRGDSAAYFCASSPGQGGNQPQHFGDGTRLSIL.

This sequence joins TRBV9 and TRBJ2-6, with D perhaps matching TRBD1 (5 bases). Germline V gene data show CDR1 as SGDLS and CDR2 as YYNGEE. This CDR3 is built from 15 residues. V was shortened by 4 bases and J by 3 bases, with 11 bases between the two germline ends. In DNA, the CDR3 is TGTGCCAGCAGCTTTCAGGGTTTTGGGGCCAACGTCCTGACTTTC. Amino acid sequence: CASSFQGFGANVLTF.

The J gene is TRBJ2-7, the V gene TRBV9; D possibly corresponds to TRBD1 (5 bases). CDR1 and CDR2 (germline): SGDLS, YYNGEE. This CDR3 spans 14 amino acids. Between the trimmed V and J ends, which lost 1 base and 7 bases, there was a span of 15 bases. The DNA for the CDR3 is TGTGCCAGCAGCGTATTGGACACCGCCTCAGAGCAGTACTTC. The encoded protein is CASSVLDTASEQYF.

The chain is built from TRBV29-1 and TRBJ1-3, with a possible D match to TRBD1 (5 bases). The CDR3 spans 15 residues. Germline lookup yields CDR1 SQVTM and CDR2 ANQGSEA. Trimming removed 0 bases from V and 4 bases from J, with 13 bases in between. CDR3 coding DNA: TGCAGCGTTGAAGACAGGGCTGTTGTGGGAAACACCATATATTTT. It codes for CSVEDRAVVGNTIYF. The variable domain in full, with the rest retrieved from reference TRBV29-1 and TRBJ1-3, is SAVISQKPSRDICQRGTSLTIQCQVDSQVTMMFWYRQQPGQSLTLIATANQGSEATYESGFVIDKFPISRPNLTFSTLTVSNMSPEDSSIYLCSVEDRAVVGNTIYFGEGSWLTVV.

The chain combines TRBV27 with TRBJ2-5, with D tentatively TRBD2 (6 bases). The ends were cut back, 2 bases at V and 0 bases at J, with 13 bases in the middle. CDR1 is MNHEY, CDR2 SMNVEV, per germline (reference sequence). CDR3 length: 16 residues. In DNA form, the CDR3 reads TGTGCCAGCAGTTTAAGCAGGGCGGGGTACCAAGAGACCCAGTACTTC. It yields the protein CASSLSRAGYQETQYF.

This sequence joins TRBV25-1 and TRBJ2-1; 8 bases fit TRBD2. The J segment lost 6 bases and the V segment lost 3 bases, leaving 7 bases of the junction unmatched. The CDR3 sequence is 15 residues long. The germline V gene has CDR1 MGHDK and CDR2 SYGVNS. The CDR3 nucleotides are TGTGCCAGCAGTGATCATCGGGAGGGCGGCAATGAGCAGTTCTTC. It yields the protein CASSDHREGGNEQFF.

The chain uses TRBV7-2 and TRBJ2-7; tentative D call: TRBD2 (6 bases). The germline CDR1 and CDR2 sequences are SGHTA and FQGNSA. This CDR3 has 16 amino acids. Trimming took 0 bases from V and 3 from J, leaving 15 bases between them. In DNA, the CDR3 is TGTGCCAGCAGCTTAGCCCTGGGGGGAGCGGGCTACGAGCAGTACTTC. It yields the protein CASSLALGGAGYEQYF.